This T cell receptor (beta chain) was recovered during a study of cytomegalovirus exposure and HLA in healthy donors. Study results and caveats: Available immune exposure information covered CMV serostatus only.

Primers for the PCR totalled 60 Vbeta and 13 Jbeta. Original data processing: Around 10 million shared chains were among roughly 81 million unique TCR beta chains counted in a later analysis. Profiled with immunoSEQ multiplex PCR; TCRdb holds only in-frame clones, not every one. V and J calls and clone size are copied from that table; D and trimming were computed from the DNA. The sample consists of approximately 79,000 clones, 78% of them appearing once. Each donor was healthy, and each was a bone marrow donor. Losses at the gene ends were 5 bases for V and 2 bases for J; bases not matched to a gene: 2. Germline CDR1 and CDR2: MNHNS and SASEGT. The CDR3 spans 13 residues. With respect to this clone: Its antigen is as yet unknown.

Sequencing was carried out using PBMCs. The chain recombines TRBV6-1 with TRBJ1-1, with TRBD1 matching 7 bases. The sequence was obtained from a male donor in good health and CMV-seropositive. As DNA, the CDR3 is TGTGCCAGCAGTCGGGACAGAAACACTGAAGCTTTCTTT. Translated, it gives CASSRDRNTEAFF.